What follows is one TCR beta chain and its context. The V gene lost 8 bases and the J gene lost 1 base, with 11 bases spanning the gap. This CDR3 has 14 residues. Germline assignment: CDR1 KGHSH and CDR2 LQKENI. The entry originates in a study of blood T cell repertoires in COVID-19. Across the whole study: Sample material is recorded as cDNA or gDNA derived from T cells, B-cell-depleted T cells, or PBMCs.

Recruits, aged about 18 to 100 years, lived in 20 to 30 US areas. Cohorts were based on clinical histories the participants reported. As processed by the authors: Quantification of nucleated cells was approximated via reference gene primer amplification. The data were produced by immunoSEQ multiplex PCR, yet TCRdb's version contains in-frame clones alone and is incomplete. For V, J and clone size, that table is used; D and trimming come from the DNA. The sample includes a few hundred thousand clones, nearly 90% of them seen just once. Material: PBMCs or T cells enriched from blood (not recorded which). The chain couples TRBV18 to TRBJ2-2; the D gene is possibly TRBD1 (6 bases). The receptor comes from a woman aged 30 to 39 who had recovered from COVID-19. The CDR3 here is CASTPTGNTGELFF. The CDR3 DNA reads as TGTGCCAGCACTCCGACAGGGAACACCGGGGAGCTGTTTTTT.